The 24 T cell receptor beta chains below were found in one sample sequenced in a study of blood T cell repertoires in COVID-19. The table came from immunoSEQ multiplex PCR; TCRdb's copy has only in-frame clones and leaves some out. The sample has fewer than 350,000 clones, 81% seen once; the top ten hold under 3%. The source material was peripheral blood. Receptor source: a woman in her sixties or seventies with active or convalescent COVID-19.

This clone was observed at least ten times. The chain couples TRBV14 to TRBJ2-5; unclear D gene. Germline lookup yields CDR1 SGHDN and CDR2 FVKESK. The CDR3 extends over 15 amino acids. With 5 bases removed from V and 0 bases from J, the gap between germline ends came to 13 bases. The CDR3, as DNA: TGTGCCAGCAGCAACCCCCCCAGGAACCAAGAGACCCAGTACTTC. This translates into CASSNPPRNQETQYF.

This rearrangement joins TRBV19 to TRBJ2-3; TRBD2 matches at 7 bases. The CDR3 totals 17 residues. Germline V gene sequence: CDR1 LNHDA, CDR2 SQIVND (reference sequence). The trim removed 1 base at V and 1 base at J, leaving 8 bases unmatched. The CDR3 DNA sequence: TGTGCCAGTAGTATAGGGGAGGGATACCTAGGCACAGATACGCAGTATTTT. Its translation is CASSIGEGYLGTDTQYF.

The chain links TRBV5-4 to TRBJ2-1; no firm D call. Trimming cost V 0 bases and J 6 bases, with 10 bases left between them. Germline values: CDR1 SGHNT, CDR2 YYREEE (reference sequence). The CDR3 loop spans 14 amino acids. The CDR3 protein is CASSLVPSGNEQFF. The CDR3 DNA reads as TGTGCCAGCAGCTTGGTCCCCTCCGGCAATGAGCAGTTCTTC.

The J gene is TRBJ2-7, the V gene TRBV6-1, with 7 bases fitting TRBD1. In germline, CDR1 is MNHNS, CDR2 SASEGT. V lost 3 bases and J lost 6; bases outside the gene matches: 11. CDR3 size: 15 residues. In DNA, the CDR3 is TGTGCCAGCAGTGACAACAGGGGACAGTTTCCCGAGCAGTACTTC. Protein sequence: CASSDNRGQFPEQYF.

V gene TRBV3-1 (or the pseudogene TRBV3-2) combines with J gene TRBJ2-3; 15 nucleotides line up with TRBD2. The germline V gene encodes CDR1 LGHDT and CDR2 YNNKEL (reference sequence). This CDR3 is built from 17 residues. Unmatched junction bases numbered 9, after V lost 5 bases and J lost 6 bases. The chain's CDR3 is CASSYGLAGGPLDTQYF. The CDR3 region has the DNA TGTGCCAGCAGCTACGGACTAGCGGGGGGGCCCCTGGATACGCAGTATTTT.

V usage is TRBV7-8 and J usage is TRBJ1-3; D is ambiguous. The CDR3 extends over 12 amino acids. Germline V lookup: CDR1 SGHVS, CDR2 FQNEAQ. V lost 1 base, J lost 11 bases, and 9 bases lay in between. CDR3 loop: CASSLDAIAIYF. In DNA, the CDR3 is TGTGCCAGCAGCTTAGACGCGATCGCCATATATTTT.

The genes are TRBV6-5 and TRBJ2-2; no definite D call. V was pared by 6 bases and J by 3 bases, with 11 bases between. Germline CDR1 MNHEY, CDR2 SVGAGI. The CDR3 loop spans 14 amino acids. This chain's CDR3 is CASRAGWYTGELFF. CDR3 nucleotides: TGTGCCAGCAGAGCTGGTTGGTACACCGGGGAGCTGTTTTTT.

V usage is TRBV5-1 and J usage is TRBJ1-1; 7 nucleotides line up with TRBD1. The CDR3 is 15 amino acids. J gave up 5 bases and V 4 bases, and 11 bases lay outside the gene matches. The germline CDR1 and CDR2 sequences are SGHRS and YFSETQ. The CDR3 is CASSRSTGMRTEAFF. Here the CDR3 DNA reads TGCGCCAGCAGCCGCTCGACAGGGATGAGAACTGAAGCTTTCTTT. The variable domain in full, completed from reference TRBV5-1 and TRBJ1-1, reads KAGVTQTPRYLIKTRGQQVTLSCSPISGHRSVSWYQQTPGQGLQFLFEYFSETQRNKGNFPGRFSGRQFSNSRSEMNVSTLELGDSALYLCASSRSTGMRTEAFFGQGTRLTVV.

CDR3 in amino acids: CAWQGPAGGNEQFF. DNA of the CDR3: TGTGCCTGGCAGGGGCCCGCGGGGGGTAATGAGCAGTTCTTC. The chain couples TRBV30 to TRBJ2-1, with TRBD2 matching 8 bases. The CDR3 is made up of 14 amino acids. The V and J ends lost 5 bases and 7 bases, in that order; junction bases with no gene match: 10. CDR1 is GTSNPN, CDR2 SVGIG, per germline (reference sequence).

CDR3 loop: CASSLGLKGQGAGGYTF. The DNA for the CDR3 is TGTGCCAGCAGCTTGGGCCTAAAGGGACAGGGGGCTGGTGGCTACACCTTC. V and J are TRBV5-5 and TRBJ1-2, with 12 bases lining up with TRBD1. The V and J ends lost 0 bases and 7 bases, in that order; junction bases with no gene match: 10. This CDR3 spans 17 amino acids. Germline assignment: CDR1 SGHKS and CDR2 YYEKEE (reference sequence).

This sequence joins TRBV5-6 and TRBJ1-3; D perhaps matches TRBD1 (6 bases). The V gene lost 4 bases and the J gene lost 0 bases, with 17 bases spanning the gap. The V gene's germline CDR1 is SGHDT and CDR2 YYEEEE. This CDR3 contains 17 residues. In DNA, the CDR3 is TGTGCCAGCAGCCGAGGAACCCAGGGGAGCTCTGGAAACACCATATATTTT. Translation: CASSRGTQGSSGNTIYF.

V usage is TRBV9 and J usage is TRBJ2-1; a possible D gene is TRBD2 (6 bases). The CDR3 length is 16 residues. Germline CDR1 SGDLS, CDR2 YYNGEE. Deletions cut 3 bases from V and 6 bases from J, with 19 bases between. The CDR3 protein is CASSAEGGVRGNEQFF. DNA of the CDR3: TGTGCCAGCAGCGCCGAAGGAGGGGTAAGGGGCAATGAGCAGTTCTTC.

J is TRBJ2-1 and V is TRBV24-1, with 8 positions matching TRBD1. This CDR3 is 15 amino acids long. Germline V lookup: CDR1 KGHDR, CDR2 SFDVKD. V shed 6 bases, J shed 2 bases, and the junction held 5 bases outside the gene matches. The CDR3 loop reads CATSSGQVPYNEQFF. In DNA form, the CDR3 reads TGTGCCACCAGTTCGGGACAGGTGCCCTACAATGAGCAGTTCTTC.

V usage is TRBV4-2 and J usage is TRBJ1-2, with 9 bases aligning to TRBD1. V shed 0 bases, J shed 4 bases, and the junction held 6 bases outside the gene matches. The CDR3 is made up of 16 amino acids. Germline V gives CDR1 LGHNA, CDR2 YNFKEQ. Here the CDR3 DNA reads TGTGCCAGCAGCCAAGACGGAACAGGGGGCAGCTATGGCTACACCTTC. It specifies CASSQDGTGGSYGYTF.

This rearrangement joins TRBV7-9 to TRBJ1-2, with a possible D match to TRBD1 (5 bases). Germline V gene sequence: CDR1 SEHNR, CDR2 FQNEAQ (reference sequence). Trimming took off 5 bases at V and 8 bases at J, with 9 bases between the two ends. This CDR3 comprises 11 residues. The CDR3 nucleotides are TGTGCCAGCAGCCAGACAGCAGGCTACACCTTC. Its translation: CASSQTAGYTF.

The chain has TRBV29-1 and TRBJ1-3, with D possibly being TRBD1 (5 bases). Trimming left V 8 bases short and J 2 bases short, with 13 bases between. Germline V lookup: CDR1 SQVTM, CDR2 ANQGSEA. The CDR3 extends over 13 amino acids. The CDR3 DNA reads as TGCAGCATCGGGGGGGGAACTGGAAACACCATATATTTT. The encoded protein is CSIGGGTGNTIYF.

The chain uses TRBV5-1 and TRBJ1-6, with 8 bases fitting TRBD1. The CDR3 has 16 amino acids. The germline V gene has CDR1 SGHRS and CDR2 YFSETQ. The junction had 4 bases not matched to a gene; V was cut back by 0 bases and J by 5 bases. The CDR3 protein is CASSLDRGDNNSPLHF. The CDR3 DNA sequence: TGCGCCAGCAGCTTGGACAGGGGGGATAATAATTCACCCCTCCACTTT.

This clone was counted between two and nine times. V gene TRBV6-2 or TRBV6-3 combines with J gene TRBJ2-7, with D hard to call. Germline CDR1 and CDR2: MNHEY and SVGEGT. V was trimmed by 3 bases and J by 3 bases, leaving 12 bases between them. The CDR3 is 14 residues long. The CDR3 is CASSYGPVVYEQYF. The CDR3 nucleotides are TGTGCCAGCAGTTATGGTCCGGTCGTCTACGAGCAGTACTTC.

The V gene is TRBV10-2, the J gene TRBJ2-7, with D unclear. CDR3 length: 13 residues. Germline lookup yields CDR1 WSHSY and CDR2 SAAADI. V was cut by 1 base and J by 4 bases, with 8 bases left in between. The CDR3 coding sequence is TGCGCCAGCAGTGAGTTCTACGGTTACGAGCAGTACTTC. Its translation: CASSEFYGYEQYF.

V is TRBV5-8 and J is TRBJ2-1, with 9 bases matching TRBD1. V lost 4 bases, J lost 1 base, and 3 bases stayed unmatched. CDR1 is SGHTS and CDR2 is YDEGEE in the germline V gene. The CDR3 is 15 amino acids. The CDR3, as DNA: TGTGCCAGCAGCGGAGGGACAGGGTCCTACAATGAGCAGTTCTTC. This translates into CASSGGTGSYNEQFF.

J is TRBJ2-3 and V is TRBV19, with 7 positions matching TRBD2. This CDR3 is 13 amino acids long. CDR1 and CDR2 (germline): LNHDA, SQIVND (reference sequence). The V and J ends lost 6 bases and 5 bases, in that order; junction bases with no gene match: 5. The CDR3 loop reads CASRGDYGDTQYF. CDR3 bases: TGTGCCAGTAGGGGGGACTATGGAGATACGCAGTATTTT.

The chain carries TRBV4-2 and TRBJ2-3; D gene ambiguous. V lost 3 bases and J lost 3, with 7 bases in between. Germline assignment: CDR1 LGHNA and CDR2 YNFKEQ. The CDR3 has 13 amino acids. The CDR3 loop reads CASSQLETDTQYF. DNA of the CDR3: TGTGCCAGCAGCCAGTTAGAAACAGATACGCAGTATTTT.

The chain combines TRBV6-5 with TRBJ2-5, with no clear D. CDR1 is MNHEY and CDR2 is SVGAGI in the germline V gene. V dropped 5 bases and J dropped 1 base, with 11 bases sitting between them. This CDR3 contains 14 residues. The CDR3 sequence is CASSQPGSQETQYF. The DNA for the CDR3 is TGTGCCAGCAGTCAACCAGGTAGCCAAGAGACCCAGTACTTC.

The chain recombines TRBV3-1 (or the pseudogene TRBV3-2) with TRBJ2-3; D is perhaps TRBD1 (5 bases). CDR1 and CDR2 (germline): LGHDT, YNNKEL (reference sequence). There are 15 residues in the CDR3. V lost 4 bases, J lost 4 bases, and 15 bases lay in between. Written as DNA, the CDR3 is TGTGCCAGCAGCCTCTTCAAGGACAAGCCAGATACGCAGTATTTT. Translating gives CASSLFKDKPDTQYF.